The subject of this entry is one TCR beta chain. Its cognate antigen is unknown. V shed 8 bases and J shed 1 base, with 15 bases lying between them. This CDR3 comprises 15 residues. Germline loops: CDR1 SGHRS, CDR2 YFSETQ. Amplification used 60 Vbeta primers and 13 Jbeta primers. Sequencing used immunoSEQ multiplex PCR; TCRdb keeps in-frame clones, though not all of them. The sample shows about 110,000 clones, about 73% of them seen only once. The sample originates from a study of cytomegalovirus exposure and HLA in healthy donors. General study results and limits: When a later analysis was performed, an Asian-associated ancestry cluster reportedly had fewer N-insertions than the roughly 690-donor mean.

The sequencing sample was made of PBMCs. The sequence derives from a woman in her twenties or thirties in good health and CMV-seronegative. The chain joins TRBV5-1 to TRBJ2-2; perhaps TRBD1 as D (5 bases). CDR3 region: CASVASTGNTGELFF. In DNA form, the CDR3 reads TGCGCCAGTGTTGCCAGTACAGGGAACACCGGGGAGCTGTTTTTT. The full variable domain, rest sourced from reference TRBV5-1 and TRBJ2-2, is KAGVTQTPRYLIKTRGQQVTLSCSPISGHRSVSWYQQTPGQGLQFLFEYFSETQRNKGNFPGRFSGRQFSNSRSEMNVSTLELGDSALYLCASVASTGNTGELFFGEGSRLTVL.